A selection of T cell receptor beta chains follows, all from one sample in a study of blood T cell repertoires in COVID-19. The assay was immunoSEQ multiplex PCR, and TCRdb's table has in-frame clones only and misses some. The data hold around 130,000 clones, with roughly four fifths observed a single time. The specimen sequenced was peripheral blood. These receptors were obtained from a human donor in a cohort sampled during active COVID-19. The CDR3 runs from the conserved cysteine through the conserved F or W. D genes are given only for firm matches.

14 TRBD1 TRBJ1-1 TRBV11-2 TGTGCCAGCAGCTTATGGACAGGAGAATCTGAAGCTTTCTTT CASSLWTGESEAFF
16 TRBD1 TRBJ2-7 TRBV9 TGTGCCAGCAGCGTAGAGGCGACAGGGGGCTTATACGAGCAGTACTTC CASSVEATGGLYEQYF
17 TRBD2 TRBJ2-1 TRBV7-6 TGTGCCAGCCAGCTAGCGGGGGGGCCGGGATCCTACAATGAGCAGTTCTTC CASQLAGGPGSYNEQFF
16 . TRBJ1-1 TRBV6-2/TRBV6-3 TGTGCCAGCAGTTACTCGATCAGGGAAGGGAACACTGAAGCTTTCTTT CASSYSIREGNTEAFF
15 TRBD1 TRBJ1-5 TRBV19 TGTGCCAGTAGTACAACAGGGGGCAACAATCAGCCCCAGCATTTT CASSTTGGNNQPQHF
17 . TRBJ2-5 TRBV7-2 TGTGCCAGCAGCTTAATGACTAGTGGGGGGGCCCGGGAGACCCAGTACTTC CASSLMTSGGARETQYF
14 . TRBJ1-4 TRBV3-1/TRBV3-2 TGTGCCAGCAGCCGCATCGGGACTGATGAAAAACTGTTTTTT CASSRIGTDEKLFF
15 . TRBJ2-7 TRBV5-1 TGCGCCAGCAGCTTGGCTCAGGGTGACGTGTACGAGCAGTACTTC CASSLAQGDVYEQYF
16 TRBD1 TRBJ2-2 TRBV7-7 TGTGCCAGCAGCTTGGGCAGGACAGGTAGCACCGGGGAGCTGTTTTTT CASSLGRTGSTGELFF
14 TRBD2 TRBJ2-3 TRBV6-5 TGTGCCAGCAGTAGTGGGACTAGTGGAGGTACGCAGTATTTT CASSSGTSGGTQYF